The 19 T cell receptor beta chains below were found in one sample sequenced in a study of cytomegalovirus exposure and HLA in healthy donors. The PCR employed 60 Vbeta primers together with 13 Jbeta primers. Produced via immunoSEQ multiplex PCR; TCRdb's table is partial and in-frame only. The table lists 60,000 or so clones, with around 2.1% in the top ten. Sequenced: PBMCs. These receptors were collected from a woman aged 18-29 years in good health and CMV-seronegative.

The chain is built from TRBV28 and TRBJ1-4, with D maybe TRBD1 (5 bases). V shed 3 bases and J shed 0 bases, with 8 bases lying between them. The CDR3 is 15 residues long. Germline CDR1 is MDHEN and CDR2 is SYDVKM. The CDR3 spells CASSFSGATNEKLFF. The CDR3 region has the DNA TGTGCCAGCAGTTTTTCGGGGGCAACTAATGAAAAACTGTTTTTT.

The rearrangement uses TRBV4-2 and TRBJ2-3; TRBD2 agrees at 8 bases. Per germline, CDR1 LGHNA and CDR2 YNFKEQ. V lost 4 bases, J lost 0 bases, and 6 bases stayed unmatched. This CDR3 is 16 amino acids long. This chain's CDR3 is CASSPETSGSTDTQYF. CDR3 in DNA: TGTGCCAGCAGCCCAGAAACTAGCGGTAGCACAGATACGCAGTATTTT.

Notes on this clone: The sample holds other DNA sequences that translate to the same CDR3. V gene TRBV18 combines with J gene TRBJ2-7; 11 bases agree with TRBD2. After removal of 4 bases from V and 4 bases from J, the junction contained 12 bases not matched to a gene. The CDR3 contains 17 residues. CDR1 KGHSH and CDR2 LQKENI come from the germline V gene. CDR3 region: CASSLGTSGPAGYEQYF. For the CDR3, the DNA is TGTGCCAGCTCACTAGGGACTAGCGGACCAGCAGGATACGAGCAGTACTTC.

The chain has TRBV28 and TRBJ2-1; D gene unclear. The V end was cut by 10 bases, the J end by 2 bases, with 6 bases between. Germline lookup yields CDR1 MDHEN and CDR2 SYDVKM. The CDR3 runs 11 residues. For the CDR3, the DNA is TGTGCCACGACTGCCTACAATGAGCAGTTCTTC. Its translation is CATTAYNEQFF. Supplemented by reference TRBV28 and TRBJ2-1, the full variable domain reads DVKVTQSSRYLVKRTGEKVFLECVQDMDHENMFWYRQDPGLGLRLIYFSYDVKMKEKGDIPEGYSVSREKKERFSLILESASTNQTSMYLCATTAYNEQFFGPGTRLTVL.

The rearrangement uses TRBV10-3 and TRBJ1-1; D gene uncertain. This CDR3 region has 13 residues. The germline CDR1 and CDR2 sequences are ENHRY and SYGVKD. The ends were cut back, 10 bases at V and 0 bases at J, with 12 bases in the middle. As DNA, the CDR3 is TGTGCCACCTCCAGCCAGGTGAACACTGAAGCTTTCTTT. This encodes CATSSQVNTEAFF.

V gene TRBV6-5 combines with J gene TRBJ1-2; D gene unclear. The CDR3 contains 14 residues. Deletions cut 6 bases from V and 4 bases from J, with 15 bases between. CDR1 is MNHEY and CDR2 is SVGAGI in the germline V gene. DNA for the CDR3: TGTGCCAGCAGACTATCCCGGGATGCCTATGGCTACACCTTC. Translated, it gives CASRLSRDAYGYTF.

This sequence joins TRBV30 and TRBJ2-5; the match to TRBD2 covers 8 bases. Germline V CDR1 and CDR2: GTSNPN, SVGIG (reference sequence). The junction had 11 bases not matched to a gene; V was cut back by 4 bases and J by 4 bases. The CDR3 length is 15 residues. Here the CDR3 DNA reads TGTGCCTGGAAACTGGTTGGGCTAGCGGGAGAGACCCAGTACTTC. Translated, it gives CAWKLVGLAGETQYF.

The J gene is TRBJ1-2, the V gene TRBV30, with TRBD1 as a possible D gene (5 bases). V was clipped by 1 base and J by 3 bases, with 15 bases between them. Germline V gene sequence: CDR1 GTSNPN, CDR2 SVGIG (reference sequence). The CDR3 contains 15 residues. CDR3 protein: CAWSALTDNHYGYTF. CDR3 in DNA: TGTGCCTGGAGTGCGTTGACGGACAACCACTATGGCTACACCTTC.

CDR3 amino acids: CASSTPGTGGTKTQYF. The CDR3 nucleotides read TGTGCCAGCAGTACCCCCGGGACAGGGGGCACGAAGACCCAGTACTTC. The rearrangement joins TRBV28 to TRBJ2-5, with TRBD1 identical over 12 bases. Germline loops: CDR1 MDHEN, CDR2 SYDVKM. V was clipped by 5 bases and J by 6 bases; unmatched bases: 10. This CDR3 spans 16 amino acids.

The gene calls are TRBV5-1 and TRBJ2-7, with TRBD1 identical over 7 bases. CDR1 is SGHRS, CDR2 YFSETQ, per germline. Unmatched junction bases numbered 11, after V lost 0 bases and J lost 5 bases. There are 16 residues in the CDR3. The CDR3 region is CASSLGRDSGWNEQYF. The DNA of the CDR3 is TGCGCCAGCAGCTTGGGACGGGACAGTGGATGGAACGAGCAGTACTTC.

V usage is TRBV10-3 and J usage is TRBJ2-7; 8 bases line up with TRBD2. Trimming at V came to 6 bases and at J to 7 bases, leaving 8 bases not matched to a gene. The CDR3 has 13 residues. Looked up from germline, CDR1 is ENHRY and CDR2 is SYGVKD. The CDR3 protein is CAISEGTRREQYF. Written as DNA, the CDR3 is TGTGCCATCAGCGAAGGGACTAGGAGAGAGCAGTACTTC.

The chain employs TRBV2 and TRBJ2-5, with a weak D call TRBD2 (6 bases). From germline, CDR1 is SNHLY and CDR2 FYNNEI. The CDR3 totals 15 residues. V shed 1 base and J shed 5 bases, with 14 bases lying between them. This CDR3 is CASSEVLAREETQYF. The CDR3 DNA is TGTGCCAGCAGTGAAGTCCTCGCACGGGAGGAGACCCAGTACTTC. The whole variable domain, remainder taken from reference TRBV2 and TRBJ2-5, is EPEVTQTPSHQVTQMGQEVILRCVPISNHLYFYWYRQILGQKVEFLVSFYNNEISEKSEIFDDQFSVERPDGSNFTLKIRSTKLEDSAMYFCASSEVLAREETQYFGPGTRLLVL.

The chain carries TRBV6-6 and TRBJ2-7; weak D call: TRBD1 (6 bases). Trimming stripped 6 bases from V and 3 bases from J, with 15 bases between. This CDR3 region has 14 residues. CDR1 is MNHNY, CDR2 SVGAGI, per germline (reference sequence). The CDR3 coding sequence is TGTGCCAGCAGCGGACGGACAGATGGCTACGAGCAGTACTTC. Its protein product is CASSGRTDGYEQYF.

The CDR3 bases are TGCAGCGTCTGGGGACAGGGCAACTATGGCTACACCTTC. This codes for CSVWGQGNYGYTF. The V and J genes are TRBV29-1 and TRBJ1-2; TRBD1 matches 9 bases. The CDR3 spans 13 residues. Germline assignment: CDR1 SQVTM and CDR2 ANQGSEA. V lost 6 bases to trimming and J lost 2 bases; unmatched junction nucleotides: 4. The full variable domain, its missing parts supplied by reference TRBV29-1 and TRBJ1-2, is SAVISQKPSRDICQRGTSLTIQCQVDSQVTMMFWYRQQPGQSLTLIATANQGSEATYESGFVIDKFPISRPNLTFSTLTVSNMSPEDSSIYLCSVWGQGNYGYTFGSGTRLTVV.

This rearrangement joins TRBV5-1 to TRBJ2-7; 7 nucleotides align to TRBD2. After removal of 0 bases from V and 6 bases from J, the junction contained 9 bases not matched to a gene. Germline CDR1 and CDR2: SGHRS and YFSETQ. The CDR3 consists of 15 residues. This chain's CDR3 is CASSLGLADFFEQYF. The CDR3 region has the DNA TGCGCCAGCAGCTTGGGACTAGCCGACTTCTTCGAGCAGTACTTC. The full variable domain, with the rest looked up from reference TRBV5-1 and TRBJ2-7, is KAGVTQTPRYLIKTRGQQVTLSCSPISGHRSVSWYQQTPGQGLQFLFEYFSETQRNKGNFPGRFSGRQFSNSRSEMNVSTLELGDSALYLCASSLGLADFFEQYFGPGTRLTVT.

The V and J genes are TRBV5-1 and TRBJ1-2; D might be TRBD1 (5 bases). V lost 0 bases, J lost 6 bases, and 12 bases lay in between. The CDR3 sequence is 14 residues long. Germline CDR1 and CDR2: SGHRS and YFSETQ. The CDR3: CASSLASGGDGYTF. CDR3 bases: TGCGCCAGCAGCTTGGCCTCGGGGGGGGATGGCTACACCTTC.

The CDR3 is CASSLVASGNEQFF. In nucleotides, the CDR3 is TGCGCCAGCAGCTTGGTGGCTAGCGGCAATGAGCAGTTCTTC. This chain uses TRBV5-1 with TRBJ2-1; TRBD2 matches 7 bases. The ends lost 0 bases at V and 6 bases at J; junction bases unmatched: 3. Germline values: CDR1 SGHRS, CDR2 YFSETQ. The CDR3 runs to 14 residues.

The chain combines TRBV19 with TRBJ1-2; D remains unclear. Trimming cost V 3 bases and J 4 bases, with 12 bases left between them. Germline CDR1 and CDR2: LNHDA and SQIVND (reference sequence). The CDR3 consists of 14 residues. The CDR3 DNA reads TGTGCCAGTAGTATGGGCCAGCACTTCTATGGCTACACCTTC. This encodes CASSMGQHFYGYTF.

With respect to this clone: Other DNA sequences in the sample encode the same CDR3. The rearrangement joins TRBV18 to TRBJ1-2; no clear D. V was shortened by 3 bases and J by 3 bases, with 8 bases between the two germline ends. The CDR3 consists of 13 residues. Germline V CDR1 and CDR2: KGHSH, LQKENI. Here the CDR3 DNA reads TGTGCCAGCTCACCGGGCCAGGACTATGGCTACACCTTC. Its protein is CASSPGQDYGYTF.